Given below is one TCR beta chain in context. This sample stems from a study of beta chain features in type 1 diabetes. V shed 7 bases and J shed 2 bases, with 11 bases lying between them. Germline CDR1 reads SQVTM; CDR2 reads ANQGSEA. The CDR3 contains 12 residues. TCRB transcripts that were expressed got sequenced, as all of the isolated RNA had been reverse transcribed. The study sequenced naive, central memory and regulatory T cell samples to an average of roughly 4 million reads. Libraries were prepared by immunoSEQ multiplex PCR; TCRdb keeps only in-frame clonotypes and omits some of them. The sample has almost 350,000 clones; roughly a fifth are singletons.

The chain employs TRBV29-1 and TRBJ1-2; weak D call: TRBD1 (6 bases). This clonotype originated in a woman aged 18-30 years in good health. Sample: naive CD4+ T cells from blood. The CDR3 coding sequence is TGCAGCGGTGGGGGCCGCAACTATGGCTACACCTTC. As protein: CSGGGRNYGYTF.